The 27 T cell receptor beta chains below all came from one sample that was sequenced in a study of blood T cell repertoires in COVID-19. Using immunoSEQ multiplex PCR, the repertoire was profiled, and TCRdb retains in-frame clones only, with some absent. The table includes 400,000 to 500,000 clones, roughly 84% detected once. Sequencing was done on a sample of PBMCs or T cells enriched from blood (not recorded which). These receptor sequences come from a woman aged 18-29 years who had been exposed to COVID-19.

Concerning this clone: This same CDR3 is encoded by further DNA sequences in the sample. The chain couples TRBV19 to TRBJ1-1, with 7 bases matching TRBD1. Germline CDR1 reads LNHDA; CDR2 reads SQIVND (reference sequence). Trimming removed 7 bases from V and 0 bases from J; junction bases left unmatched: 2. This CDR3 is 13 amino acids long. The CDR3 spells CASKDRVNTEAFF. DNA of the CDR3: TGTGCCAGTAAAGACAGGGTGAACACTGAAGCTTTCTTT. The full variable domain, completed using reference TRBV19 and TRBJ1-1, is DGGITQSPKYLFRKEGQNVTLSCEQNLNHDAMYWYRQDPGQGLRLIYYSQIVNDFQKGDIAEGYSVSREKKESFPLTVTSAQKNPTAFYLCASKDRVNTEAFFGQGTRLTVV.

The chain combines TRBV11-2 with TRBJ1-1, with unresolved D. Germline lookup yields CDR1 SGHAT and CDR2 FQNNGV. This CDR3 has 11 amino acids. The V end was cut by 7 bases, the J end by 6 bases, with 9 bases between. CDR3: CASKKGAEAFF. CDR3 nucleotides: TGTGCCAGCAAGAAGGGAGCTGAAGCTTTCTTT.

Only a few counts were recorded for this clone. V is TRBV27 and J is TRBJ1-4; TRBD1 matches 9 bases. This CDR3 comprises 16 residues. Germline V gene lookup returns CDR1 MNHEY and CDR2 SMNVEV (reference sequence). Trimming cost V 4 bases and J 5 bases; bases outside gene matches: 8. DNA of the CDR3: TGTGCCAGCAGTTCGGGGGACAGGGCTCCCAATGAAAAACTGTTTTTT. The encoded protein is CASSSGDRAPNEKLFF.

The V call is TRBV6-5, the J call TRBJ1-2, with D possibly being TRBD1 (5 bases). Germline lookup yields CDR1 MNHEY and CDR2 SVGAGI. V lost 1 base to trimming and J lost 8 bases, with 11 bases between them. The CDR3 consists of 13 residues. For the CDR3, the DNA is TGTGCCAGCAGTTACTTGGGGCTTGGGGGCTACACCTTC. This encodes CASSYLGLGGYTF.

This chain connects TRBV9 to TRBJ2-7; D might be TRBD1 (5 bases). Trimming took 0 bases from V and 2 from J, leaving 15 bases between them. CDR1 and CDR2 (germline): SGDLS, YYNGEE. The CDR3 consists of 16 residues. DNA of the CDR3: TGTGCCAGCAGCGTAGGGCGACAGTCAGGGACCTACGAGCAGTACTTC. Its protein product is CASSVGRQSGTYEQYF.

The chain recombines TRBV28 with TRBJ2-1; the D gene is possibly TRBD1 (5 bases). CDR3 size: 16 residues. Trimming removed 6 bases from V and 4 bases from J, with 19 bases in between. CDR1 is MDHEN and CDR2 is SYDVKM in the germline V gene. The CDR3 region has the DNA TGTGCCAGCAGGTTAGGGGCTAAAGGGATTTACAATGAGCAGTTCTTC. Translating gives CASRLGAKGIYNEQFF. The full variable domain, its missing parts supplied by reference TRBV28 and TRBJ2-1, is DVKVTQSSRYLVKRTGEKVFLECVQDMDHENMFWYRQDPGLGLRLIYFSYDVKMKEKGDIPEGYSVSREKKERFSLILESASTNQTSMYLCASRLGAKGIYNEQFFGPGTRLTVL.

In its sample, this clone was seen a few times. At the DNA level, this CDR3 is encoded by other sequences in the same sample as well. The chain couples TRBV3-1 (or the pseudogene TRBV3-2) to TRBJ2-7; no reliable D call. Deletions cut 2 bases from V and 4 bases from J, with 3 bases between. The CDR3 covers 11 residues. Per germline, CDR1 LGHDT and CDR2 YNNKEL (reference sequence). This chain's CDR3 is CASSQLYEQYF. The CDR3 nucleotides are TGTGCCAGCAGCCAACTATACGAGCAGTACTTC.

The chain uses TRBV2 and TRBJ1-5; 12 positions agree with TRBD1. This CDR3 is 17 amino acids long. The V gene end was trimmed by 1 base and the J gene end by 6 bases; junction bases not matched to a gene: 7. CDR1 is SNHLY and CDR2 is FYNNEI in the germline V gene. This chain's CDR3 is CASSEVDGTGGSQPQHF. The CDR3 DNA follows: TGTGCCAGCAGTGAAGTCGACGGGACAGGGGGCTCTCAGCCCCAGCATTTT.

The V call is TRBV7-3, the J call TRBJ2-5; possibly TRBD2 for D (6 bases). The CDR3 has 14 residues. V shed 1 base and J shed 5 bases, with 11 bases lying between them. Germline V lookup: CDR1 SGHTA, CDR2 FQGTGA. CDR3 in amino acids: CASSLSSGGETQYF. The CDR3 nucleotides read TGTGCCAGCAGCTTAAGTAGCGGTGGGGAGACCCAGTACTTC.

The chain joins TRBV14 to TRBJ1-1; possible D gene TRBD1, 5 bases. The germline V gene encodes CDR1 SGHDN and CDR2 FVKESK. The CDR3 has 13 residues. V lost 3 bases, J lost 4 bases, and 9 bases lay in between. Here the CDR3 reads CASSHTGSTEAFF. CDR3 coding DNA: TGTGCCAGCAGCCACACAGGCAGCACTGAAGCTTTCTTT.

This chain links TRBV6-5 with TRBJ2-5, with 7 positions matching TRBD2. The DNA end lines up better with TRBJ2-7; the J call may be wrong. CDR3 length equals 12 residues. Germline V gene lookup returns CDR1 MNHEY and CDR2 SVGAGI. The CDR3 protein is CASRVAGYEQYF. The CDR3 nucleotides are TGTGCCAGCAGGGTAGCGGGCTACGAGCAGTACTTC.

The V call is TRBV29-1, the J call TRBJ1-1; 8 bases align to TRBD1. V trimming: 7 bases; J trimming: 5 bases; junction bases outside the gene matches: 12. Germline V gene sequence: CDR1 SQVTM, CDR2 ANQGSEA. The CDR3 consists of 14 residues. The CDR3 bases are TGCAGCGCCCAGGGGGCAGTGAGGGGGACTGAAGCTTTCTTT. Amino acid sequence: CSAQGAVRGTEAFF.

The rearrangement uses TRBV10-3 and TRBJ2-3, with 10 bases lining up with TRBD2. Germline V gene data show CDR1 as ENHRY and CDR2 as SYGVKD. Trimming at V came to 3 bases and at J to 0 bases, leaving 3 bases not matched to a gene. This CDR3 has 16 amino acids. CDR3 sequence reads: CAISELAGGSTDTQYF. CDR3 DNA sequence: TGTGCCATCAGTGAATTAGCGGGGGGAAGCACAGATACGCAGTATTTT.

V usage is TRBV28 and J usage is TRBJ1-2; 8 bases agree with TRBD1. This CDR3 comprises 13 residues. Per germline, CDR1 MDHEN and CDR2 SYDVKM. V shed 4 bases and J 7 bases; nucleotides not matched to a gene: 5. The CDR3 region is CASSSGQGGGYTF. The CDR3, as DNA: TGTGCCAGCAGTTCCGGACAGGGTGGTGGCTACACCTTC.

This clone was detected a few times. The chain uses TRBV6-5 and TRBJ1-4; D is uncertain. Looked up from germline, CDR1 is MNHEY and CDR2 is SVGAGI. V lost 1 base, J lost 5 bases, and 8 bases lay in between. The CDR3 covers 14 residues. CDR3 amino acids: CASSYFGLNEKLFF. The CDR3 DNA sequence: TGTGCCAGCAGTTACTTCGGACTAAATGAAAAACTGTTTTTT.

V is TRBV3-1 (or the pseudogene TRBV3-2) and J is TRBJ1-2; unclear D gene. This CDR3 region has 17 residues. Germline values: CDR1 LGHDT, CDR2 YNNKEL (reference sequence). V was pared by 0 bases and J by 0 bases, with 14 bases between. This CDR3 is CASSQDLVGLPNYGYTF. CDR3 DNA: TGTGCCAGCAGCCAAGATCTTGTGGGCCTCCCTAACTATGGCTACACCTTC.

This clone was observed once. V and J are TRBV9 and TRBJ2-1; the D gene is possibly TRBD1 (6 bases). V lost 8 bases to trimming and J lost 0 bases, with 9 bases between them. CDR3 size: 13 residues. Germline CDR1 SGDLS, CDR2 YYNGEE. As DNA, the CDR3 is TGTGCCAGTAGCAGGGGCTCCTACAATGAGCAGTTCTTC. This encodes CASSRGSYNEQFF.

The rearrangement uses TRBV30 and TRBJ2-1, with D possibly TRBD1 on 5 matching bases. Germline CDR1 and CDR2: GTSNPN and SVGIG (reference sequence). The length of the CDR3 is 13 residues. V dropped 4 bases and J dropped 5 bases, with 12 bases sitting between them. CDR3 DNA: TGTGCCTGGAAGGGGTCCCCCAACAATGAGCAGTTCTTC. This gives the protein CAWKGSPNNEQFF.

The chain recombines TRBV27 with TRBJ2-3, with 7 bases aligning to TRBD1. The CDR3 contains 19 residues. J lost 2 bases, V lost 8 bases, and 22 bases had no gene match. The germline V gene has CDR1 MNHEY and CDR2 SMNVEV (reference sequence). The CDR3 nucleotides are TGTGCCAGCTGCAGCCGTCCGGTCTCGACAGGGTGGAACACAGATACGCAGTATTTT. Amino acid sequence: CASCSRPVSTGWNTDTQYF.

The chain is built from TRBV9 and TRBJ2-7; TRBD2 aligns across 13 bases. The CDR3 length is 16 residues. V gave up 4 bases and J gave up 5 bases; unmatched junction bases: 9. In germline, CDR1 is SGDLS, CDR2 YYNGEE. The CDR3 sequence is CASSPQLAGGPHEQYF. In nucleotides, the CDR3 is TGTGCCAGCAGCCCTCAACTAGCGGGGGGGCCACACGAGCAGTACTTC.

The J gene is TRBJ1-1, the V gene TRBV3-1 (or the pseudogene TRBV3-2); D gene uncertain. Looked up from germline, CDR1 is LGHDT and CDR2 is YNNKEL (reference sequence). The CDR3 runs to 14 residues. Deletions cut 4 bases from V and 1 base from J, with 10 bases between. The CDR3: CASSRVRGNTEAFF. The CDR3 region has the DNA TGTGCCAGCAGCCGGGTCAGAGGGAACACTGAAGCTTTCTTT.

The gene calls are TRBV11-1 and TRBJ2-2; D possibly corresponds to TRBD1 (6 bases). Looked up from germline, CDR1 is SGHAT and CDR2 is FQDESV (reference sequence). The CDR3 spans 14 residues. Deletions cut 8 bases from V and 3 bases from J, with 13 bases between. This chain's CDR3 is CASLRQADTGELFF. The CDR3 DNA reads TGTGCCAGCCTCCGACAGGCTGACACCGGGGAGCTGTTTTTT.

CDR3 residues: CASRNSRTDLTYGYTF. The CDR3 bases are TGTGCCAGCAGAAATTCACGGACAGATTTAACTTATGGCTACACCTTC. The chain joins TRBV11-2 to TRBJ1-2; D might be TRBD1 (6 bases). Trimming took 6 bases from V and 5 from J, leaving 22 bases between them. From germline, CDR1 is SGHAT and CDR2 FQNNGV. The length of the CDR3 is 16 residues.

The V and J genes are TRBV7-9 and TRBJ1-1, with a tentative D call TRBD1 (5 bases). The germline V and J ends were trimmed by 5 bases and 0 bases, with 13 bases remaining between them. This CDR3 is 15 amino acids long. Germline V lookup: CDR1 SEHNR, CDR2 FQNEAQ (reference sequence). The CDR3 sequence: CASSLVKGLNTEAFF. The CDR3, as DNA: TGTGCCAGCAGCCTCGTGAAGGGGTTGAACACTGAAGCTTTCTTT. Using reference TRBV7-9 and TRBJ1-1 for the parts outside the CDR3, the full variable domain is DTGVSQNPRHKITKRGQNVTFRCDPISEHNRLYWYRQTLGQGPEFLTYFQNEAQLEKSRLLSDRFSAERPKGSFSTLEIQRTEQGDSAMYLCASSLVKGLNTEAFFGQGTRLTVV.

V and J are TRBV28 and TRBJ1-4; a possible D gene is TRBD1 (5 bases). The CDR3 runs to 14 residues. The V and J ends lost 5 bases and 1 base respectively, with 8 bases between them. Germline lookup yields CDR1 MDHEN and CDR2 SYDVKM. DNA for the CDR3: TGTGCCAGCAGTATCAGGGTAACTAATGAAAAACTGTTTTTT. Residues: CASSIRVTNEKLFF.

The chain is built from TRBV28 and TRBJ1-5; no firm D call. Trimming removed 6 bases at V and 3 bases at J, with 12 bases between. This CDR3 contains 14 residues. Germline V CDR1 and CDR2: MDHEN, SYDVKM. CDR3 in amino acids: CASSLSSPNQPQHF. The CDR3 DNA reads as TGTGCCAGCAGCCTCTCTAGCCCCAATCAGCCCCAGCATTTT.

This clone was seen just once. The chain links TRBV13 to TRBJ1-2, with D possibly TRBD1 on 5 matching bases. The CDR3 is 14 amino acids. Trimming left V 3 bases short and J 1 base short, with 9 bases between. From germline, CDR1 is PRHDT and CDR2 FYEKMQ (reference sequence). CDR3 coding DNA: TGTGCCAGCAGCTTCTGGCAGGGTAACTATGGCTACACCTTC. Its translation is CASSFWQGNYGYTF.